Following are 30 T cell receptor beta chains from one sample sequenced in a study of metastatic and nonmetastatic thyroid tumors (dated by TCRdb to the early 2020s). Before undergoing thyroid surgery, none of the patients had been given any kind of treatment. Libraries were made using PCR. Sequencing took place on an Illumina HiSeq 4000. TCRdb trimmed the raw reads at Q25, called clones with MiXCR and kept productive beta chains. Within this sample are about 13,000 clones, with about 25% of them counted one time only. Jointly, the top ten make up about 3.9% of the sample. Material: blood. The origin of the receptors is a female donor with papillary thyroid cancer or a benign thyroid nodule (not recorded which). Some clones in this sample may be carry-over from other donors' samples.

This clone turned up a few times. V usage is TRBV24-1 and J usage is TRBJ2-4, with D perhaps TRBD2 (7 bases). The CDR3 consists of 15 residues. Germline values: CDR1 KGHDR, CDR2 SFDVKD. V gave up 6 bases and J gave up 6 bases, with 17 bases separating them. For the CDR3, the DNA is TGTGCCACCAGTTGGGCGGGGGCCGTTTTAAACATTCAGTACTTC. It specifies CATSWAGAVLNIQYF.

Ten or more counts support this clone. The V gene is TRBV27, the J gene TRBJ2-5; TRBD2 matches at 7 bases. The CDR3 totals 15 residues. Germline lookup yields CDR1 MNHEY and CDR2 SMNVEV (reference sequence). With 2 bases clipped from V and 7 bases from J, the junction kept 10 bases outside the gene matches. The CDR3 loop reads CASSLAGTKAGTQYF. CDR3 coding DNA: TGTGCCAGCAGTTTAGCCGGGACTAAGGCCGGGACCCAGTACTTC.

On this clone itself: A junction boundary mismatches the germline segment, possibly from a read error. The chain links TRBV7-6 to TRBJ2-2, with TRBD2 as a possible D gene (7 bases). Germline-derived CDR1 and CDR2 are SGHVS and FNYEAQ. The CDR3 is 15 amino acids. CDR3 sequence (DNA): TGTGCCAGCAGCTTTATCGGGGGGCGAACCGGGGATCTGTTTTTT. As protein: CASSFIGGRTGDLFF.

CDR3: CASSLSGIDTEAFF. Written as DNA, the CDR3 is TGCGCCAGCAGCTTGTCGGGTATTGACACTGAAGCTTTCTTT. The V call is TRBV5-1, the J call TRBJ1-1; D call uncertain. Trimming removed 1 base from V and 3 bases from J, with 10 bases in between. This CDR3 has 14 residues. Germline values: CDR1 SGHRS, CDR2 YFSETQ.

This clone was seen a few times. This chain joins TRBV2 and TRBJ2-5, with no clear D. Trimming removed 6 bases from V and 5 bases from J, with 19 bases in between. Germline CDR1 and CDR2: SNHLY and FYNNEI. The CDR3 contains 15 residues. The CDR3 coding sequence is TGTGCCAGCAGCCAAATTGGGCAGGCCCGGGAGACCCAGTACTTC. Residues: CASSQIGQARETQYF.

This clone showed up just a few times. The rearrangement joins TRBV6-1 to TRBJ2-1, with D unresolved. V was cut by 2 bases and J by 4 bases, with 9 bases left in between. Germline CDR1 and CDR2: MNHNS and SASEGT. The CDR3 loop spans 14 amino acids. The CDR3 spells CASSEWFKYNEQFF. The CDR3 bases are TGTGCCAGCAGTGAATGGTTCAAATACAATGAGCAGTTCTTC.

The chain links TRBV18 to TRBJ1-1; 9 bases match TRBD1. Unmatched junction bases numbered 8, after V lost 6 bases and J lost 3 bases. This CDR3 is built from 15 residues. The germline V gene has CDR1 KGHSH and CDR2 LQKENI. CDR3: CASSPGTGIDTEAFF. In nucleotides, the CDR3 is TGTGCCAGCTCCCCCGGGACAGGGATTGACACTGAAGCTTTCTTT.

V gene TRBV18 combines with J gene TRBJ1-2, with D maybe TRBD1 (5 bases). Trimming took 2 bases from V and 5 from J, leaving 12 bases between them. This CDR3 region has 14 residues. The germline gives CDR1 KGHSH, CDR2 LQKENI. CDR3 nucleotides: TGTGCCAGCTCACCATTGGGGCAGCAATATGGCTACACCTTC. This translates into CASSPLGQQYGYTF.

This clone was seen ten or more times. This chain joins TRBV4-1 and TRBJ1-5, with 8 bases matching TRBD1. After removal of 2 bases from V and 7 bases from J, the junction contained 7 bases not matched to a gene. The CDR3 covers 15 residues. The germline CDR1 and CDR2 sequences are MGHRA and YSYEKL. This CDR3 reads CASSQHPDRVQPQHF. CDR3 sequence (DNA): TGCGCCAGCAGCCAACATCCGGACAGGGTCCAGCCCCAGCATTTT.

This clone is deemed medium-sized. This rearrangement joins TRBV12-3 or TRBV12-4 to TRBJ2-7, with D unresolved. The CDR3 totals 11 residues. The ends were cut back, 6 bases at V and 2 bases at J, with 5 bases in the middle. The DNA of the CDR3 is TGTGCCAGCAGCATAACCTACGAGCAGTACTTC. Translated, it gives CASSITYEQYF.

Notes on this clone: Germline is not matched at one junction end, which may reflect a read error. The chain carries TRBV12-5 and TRBJ2-3; 9 bases match TRBD1. Germline V gene sequence: CDR1 LGHNT, CDR2 FRNRAP. The CDR3 sequence is 20 residues long. The CDR3 reads CASGLVGDRAGLVRTYTQYF. The CDR3 nucleotides are TGTGCTAGTGGTTTGGTGGGGGACAGGGCGGGGTTGGTTCGCACATATACGCAGTATTTT.

For this clone: The junction does not match germline at one end; this may be a read error. The chain combines TRBV24-1 with TRBJ2-2; TRBD1 agrees at 10 bases. Germline values: CDR1 KGHDR, CDR2 SFDVKD. This CDR3 has 16 amino acids. The CDR3 reads CAASDRQGARPWELFF. The DNA of the CDR3 is TGTGCCGCCAGTGACCGACAGGGGGCGAGGCCCTGGGAGCTGTTTTTT.

The CDR3 is CSATGGGWNYGYTF. CDR3 in DNA: TGCAGTGCCACTGGCGGGGGCTGGAACTATGGCTACACCTTC. The J gene is TRBJ1-2, the V gene TRBV20-1; perhaps TRBD1 as D (6 bases). V lost 6 bases, J lost 2 bases, and 16 bases lay in between. CDR1 DFQATT and CDR2 SNEGSKA come from the germline V gene (reference sequence). The CDR3 runs 14 residues.

This clone was picked up many times. J is TRBJ2-3 and V is TRBV20-1; 7 nucleotides match TRBD2. J was trimmed by 3 bases and V by 6 bases; bases with no gene match: 18. The CDR3 totals 17 residues. In germline, CDR1 is DFQATT, CDR2 SNEGSKA (reference sequence). This chain's CDR3 is CSAPLGGRVFGTDTQYF. CDR3 coding DNA: TGCAGTGCCCCGTTGGGTGGGAGGGTTTTTGGGACAGATACGCAGTATTTT.

This clone came up many times. The chain couples TRBV11-2 to TRBJ2-1, with D perhaps matching TRBD2 (5 bases). V lost 3 bases, J lost 3 bases, and 12 bases lay in between. CDR1 and CDR2 from the germline V gene are SGHAT and FQNNGV. The CDR3 contains 15 residues. DNA for the CDR3: TGTGCCAGCAGCTTTGGCCCTAGCCTCTACAATGAGCAGTTCTTC. Translating gives CASSFGPSLYNEQFF.

In this sample, this clone turned up many times. At the DNA level, this CDR3 is encoded by other sequences in the same sample as well. This chain links TRBV9 with TRBJ2-1, with unresolved D. The CDR3 extends over 14 amino acids. CDR1 and CDR2 from the germline V gene are SGDLS and YYNGEE. Trimming removed 0 bases at V and 7 bases at J, with 11 bases between. The CDR3 coding sequence is TGTGCCAGCAGCGTAGACGGCTTCGGGAATGAGCAGTTCTTC. Encoded protein: CASSVDGFGNEQFF.

Of note for this clone: One junction end does not reproduce the germline sequence, and a read error may be involved. The rearrangement uses TRBV5-1 and TRBJ2-5, with 9 positions matching TRBD2. Germline V CDR1 and CDR2: SGHRS, YFSETQ. The CDR3 length is 16 residues. CDR3: CASSTGTSWGLETHYF. In DNA form, the CDR3 reads TGCGCCAGCAGCACGGGGACTAGCTGGGGATTAGAGACCCATTACTTC.

In this sample, this clone is medium-sized. For the CDR3, the DNA is TGTGCCAGCAGTTTCCCTCTAGCAGACAATGAGCAGTTCTTC. Protein: CASSFPLADNEQFF. The chain couples TRBV28 to TRBJ2-1; TRBD2 is a possible D gene (5 bases). Between the trimmed V and J ends, which lost 3 bases and 5 bases, there was a span of 11 bases. CDR3 size: 14 residues. CDR1 MDHEN and CDR2 SYDVKM come from the germline V gene. The entire variable domain, with the rest obtained from reference TRBV28 and TRBJ2-1, is as follows: DVKVTQSSRYLVKRTGEKVFLECVQDMDHENMFWYRQDPGLGLRLIYFSYDVKMKEKGDIPEGYSVSREKKERFSLILESASTNQTSMYLCASSFPLADNEQFFGPGTRLTVL.

This chain joins TRBV12-3 or TRBV12-4 and TRBJ2-7, with 8 bases matching TRBD2. The CDR3 totals 13 residues. V lost 4 bases, J lost 9 bases, and 8 bases stayed unmatched. The CDR3: CASSCRGGDVQYF. CDR3 in DNA: TGTGCCAGCAGTTGCCGGGGGGGGGACGTGCAGTACTTC.

This clone was detected many times. This chain links TRBV19 with TRBJ1-5; D call uncertain. This CDR3 has 13 residues. Deletions cut 10 bases from V and 6 bases from J, with 16 bases between. CDR1 LNHDA and CDR2 SQIVND come from the germline V gene (reference sequence). The chain's CDR3 is CATGPGRLQPQHF. CDR3 nucleotide sequence: TGTGCCACCGGACCGGGGAGGCTTCAGCCCCAGCATTTT.

This clone is medium-sized within its sample. The chain links TRBV15 to TRBJ2-7; 9 nucleotides line up with TRBD1. Germline V gives CDR1 LNHNV, CDR2 YYDKDF (reference sequence). CDR3 length: 14 amino acids. Unmatched junction bases numbered 7, after V lost 4 bases and J lost 6 bases. CDR3 sequence: CATSKGTGMSEQYF. The CDR3 DNA reads TGTGCCACCAGCAAAGGGACAGGGATGTCCGAGCAGTACTTC.

CDR3 DNA: TGCAGTGCCCGCCAAGAGCGGAATATGAACACTGAAGCTTTCTTT. Translation gives CSARQERNMNTEAFF. This chain connects TRBV20-1 to TRBJ1-1; D gene unclear. Trimming stripped 6 bases from V and 0 bases from J, with 17 bases between. Germline-derived CDR1 and CDR2 are DFQATT and SNEGSKA (reference sequence). The CDR3 covers 15 residues.

This clone was detected many times. The V gene is TRBV18, the J gene TRBJ1-1; D remains unclear. The CDR3 spans 14 residues. V lost 2 bases, J lost 1 base, and 8 bases lay in between. The germline CDR1 and CDR2 sequences are KGHSH and LQKENI. The CDR3 loop reads CASSPLGTNTEAFF. CDR3 nucleotides: TGTGCCAGCTCACCATTGGGAACGAACACTGAAGCTTTCTTT.

By share, this clone ranks as medium-sized. The chain couples TRBV24-1 to TRBJ2-1; 10 bases are a match to TRBD2. V shed 4 bases, J shed 0 bases, and the junction held 2 bases outside the gene matches. Germline CDR1 is KGHDR and CDR2 is SFDVKD. The CDR3 runs to 16 residues. CDR3 DNA: TGTGCCACCAGTGAACTAGCGGGACCCTCCTACAATGAGCAGTTCTTC. Translating gives CATSELAGPSYNEQFF.

This clone was found many times. This chain connects TRBV28 to TRBJ1-2; D is unresolved. V was shortened by 11 bases and J by 6 bases, with 22 bases between the two germline ends. This CDR3 contains 14 residues. Germline-derived CDR1 and CDR2 are MDHEN and SYDVKM. This chain's CDR3 is CAGIPPAGGDGYTF. Here the CDR3 DNA reads TGTGCCGGCATACCTCCAGCGGGCGGCGATGGCTACACCTTC.

The sample holds many counts of this clone. The gene calls are TRBV5-5 and TRBJ1-6; a weak D match, TRBD1 (6 bases). There are 15 residues in the CDR3. V lost 2 bases and J lost 9, with 15 bases in between. Germline values: CDR1 SGHKS, CDR2 YYEKEE (reference sequence). The CDR3 DNA is TGTGCCAGCAGCTTCGACAGGCTGGGGAGTTCACCCCTCCACTTT. Translating it yields CASSFDRLGSSPLHF.

This clone has ten or more counts. The chain links TRBV4-1 to TRBJ2-7; 8 nucleotides match TRBD2. The V gene end was trimmed by 5 bases and the J gene end by 7 bases; junction bases not matched to a gene: 13. CDR1 MGHRA and CDR2 YSYEKL come from the germline V gene. There are 15 residues in the CDR3. The chain's CDR3 is CASSFVTGGHGEQYF. CDR3 bases: TGCGCCAGCAGCTTTGTGACGGGGGGGCACGGGGAGCAGTACTTC.

This clone was seen at least ten times. This rearrangement joins TRBV14 to TRBJ1-1, with D possibly TRBD1 on 6 matching bases. The V and J ends lost 3 bases and 2 bases respectively, with 7 bases between them. The germline gives CDR1 SGHDN, CDR2 FVKESK. The CDR3 extends over 13 amino acids. CDR3: CASSQDRNTEAFF. In DNA form, the CDR3 reads TGTGCCAGCAGCCAGGACAGAAACACTGAAGCTTTCTTT.

There are many counts of this clone. The genes are TRBV30 and TRBJ1-4; D is uncertain. V was pared by 4 bases and J by 8 bases, with 5 bases between. The germline V gene encodes CDR1 GTSNPN and CDR2 SVGIG (reference sequence). CDR3 size: 10 residues. The CDR3 DNA is TGTGCCTGGAAACAAGAAAAACTGTTTTTT. Its translation: CAWKQEKLFF.

This clone was counted at least ten times. CDR3 sequence: CASSLGGTAHTEAFF. DNA of the CDR3: TGTGCCAGCAGCTTAGGGGGGACAGCTCACACTGAAGCTTTCTTT. V and J are TRBV7-9 and TRBJ1-1, with 7 bases lining up with TRBD1. The germline CDR1 and CDR2 sequences are SEHNR and FQNEAQ (reference sequence). CDR3 length equals 15 residues. Trimming at V came to 1 base and at J to 3 bases, leaving 5 bases not matched to a gene.